This entry describes one TCR beta chain. The target antigen is unknown. This sample was included in a study of radiation and T cells in renal cell carcinoma. Study-wide results and limits: Compared with controls, irradiated tumors had more, larger dominant CDR3 motifs. Top 100 clonotypes averaged around 54% in irradiated versus roughly 45% in nephrectomy-only tumors.

The method was immunoSEQ multiplex PCR; TCRdb's version includes in-frame clones alone and lacks a portion of them. The table has over 15,000 clones, more than 55% seen once. Treatment of the sample: treatment-naive control, cytoreductive nephrectomy. The starting material was tumor tissue, obtained from a patient whose treatment was nephrectomy without radiotherapy. The clonotype originates from a middle-aged man with renal cell carcinoma.

CDR3 DNA: TGTGCCAGCTCACCAGGGCTGGGACAAGAGACCCAGTACTTC. Translation: CASSPGLGQETQYF. The genes are TRBV18 and TRBJ2-5; no clear D gene. V lost 2 bases to trimming and J lost 2 bases, with 9 bases between them. The germline CDR1 and CDR2 sequences are KGHSH and LQKENI. This CDR3 is built from 14 residues. The entire variable domain, with the rest obtained from reference TRBV18 and TRBJ2-5, is as follows: NAGVMQNPRHLVRRRGQEARLRCSPMKGHSHVYWYRQLPEEGLKFMVYLQKENIIDESGMPKERFSAEFPKEGPSILRIQQVVRGDSAAYFCASSPGLGQETQYFGPGTRLLVL.